Following are 17 T cell receptor beta chains from one sample sequenced in a study of T-cell reconstitution after alpha-beta-depleted transplantation in children. TCRbeta library construction was performed incorporating unique molecular identifiers. A single record per CDR3 protein comes from TCRdb applying MiXCR to the PCR reads. The sample contains approximately 520,000 distinct CDR3 sequences, 30% to 35% of which appear only once. Here the sequenced sample was PBMCs from the stem cell graft donor, taken from the stem cell graft. These receptors came from a human donor who donated a stem cell graft to a child with aplastic anemia.

This clonotype was seen a few times. The J gene is TRBJ1-2, the V gene TRBV4-3, with D uncertain. The CDR3 has 14 residues. Germline CDR1 and CDR2: LGHNA and YSLEER. The V gene lost 0 bases and the J gene lost 1 base, with 6 bases spanning the gap. The CDR3 is CASSQDRVNYGYTF. As DNA, the CDR3 is TGCGCCAGCAGCCAAGATAGGGTTAACTATGGCTACACCTTC.

In this sample, this clonotype turned up a few times. Written as DNA, the CDR3 is TGTGCCAGCAGCGTAGGGACACAATATAATTCACCCCTCCACTTT. Amino acid sequence: CASSVGTQYNSPLHF. V is TRBV9 and J is TRBJ1-6, with TRBD1 as a possible D gene (5 bases). Trimming removed 0 bases from V and 4 bases from J, with 8 bases in between. The CDR3 has 15 amino acids. CDR1 SGDLS and CDR2 YYNGEE come from the germline V gene. The whole variable domain, remainder taken from reference TRBV9 and TRBJ1-6, is DSGVTQTPKHLITATGQRVTLRCSPRSGDLSVYWYQQSLDQGLQFLIQYYNGEERAKGNILERFSAQQFPDLHSELNLSSLELGDSALYFCASSVGTQYNSPLHFGNGTRLTVT.

The table lists this clonotype with many counts. The gene calls are TRBV4-1 and TRBJ1-2, with unresolved D. Germline lookup yields CDR1 MGHRA and CDR2 YSYEKL. The CDR3 is 15 residues long. V dropped 2 bases and J dropped 6 bases, with 16 bases sitting between them. Here the CDR3 reads CASSQLRRDKNGYTF. The CDR3 coding sequence is TGCGCCAGCAGCCAACTCAGGAGAGATAAGAATGGCTACACCTTC.

This clonotype was seen only a few times. The rearrangement joins TRBV6-5 to TRBJ1-2, with 7 bases identical to TRBD1. The J segment lost 8 bases and the V segment lost 0 bases, leaving 3 bases of the junction unmatched. The CDR3 is 13 amino acids. Germline V gives CDR1 MNHEY, CDR2 SVGAGI. This CDR3 is CASSYSGGDGYTF. DNA for the CDR3: TGTGCCAGCAGTTACTCAGGGGGCGACGGCTACACCTTC.

Only a few counts were recorded for this clonotype. The rearrangement joins TRBV20-1 to TRBJ2-1, with a tentative D call TRBD2 (5 bases). The germline V gene has CDR1 DFQATT and CDR2 SNEGSKA (reference sequence). V shed 0 bases and J shed 5 bases, with 11 bases lying between them. The CDR3 is made up of 14 amino acids. CDR3 sequence (DNA): TGCAGTGCTAGAGATATGTCGGGAAACAATGAGCAGTTCTTC. It yields the protein CSARDMSGNNEQFF.

The chain links TRBV6-1 to TRBJ2-3; 8 bases match TRBD1. Trimming at V came to 6 bases and at J to 2 bases, leaving 1 base not matched to a gene. Germline assignment: CDR1 MNHNS and CDR2 SASEGT. CDR3 length: 13 amino acids. CDR3 DNA: TGTGCCAGCAGGGACAGGGTCACAGATACGCAGTATTTT. Translating gives CASRDRVTDTQYF.

This rearrangement joins TRBV25-1 to TRBJ2-3, with 16 nucleotides matching TRBD2. Germline CDR1 MGHDK, CDR2 SYGVNS. The CDR3 has 19 amino acids. The trim removed 4 bases at V and 2 bases at J, leaving 9 bases unmatched. The CDR3 sequence is CASSGPGTSGRDVTDTQYF. The CDR3 DNA sequence: TGTGCCAGCAGTGGCCCCGGGACTAGCGGGAGGGATGTCACAGATACGCAGTATTTT.

This clonotype was seen a few times. This rearrangement joins TRBV20-1 to TRBJ2-2; tentatively, D is TRBD2 (6 bases). CDR3 length: 11 amino acids. Trimming left V 6 bases short and J 5 bases short, with 7 bases between. The germline V gene encodes CDR1 DFQATT and CDR2 SNEGSKA (reference sequence). CDR3 sequence: CSAAGTGELFF. In nucleotides, the CDR3 is TGCAGTGCCGCGGGAACCGGGGAGCTGTTTTTT.

The chain couples TRBV5-4 to TRBJ2-3, with 9 bases that match TRBD1. Trimming removed 4 bases from V and 4 bases from J; junction bases left unmatched: 7. Germline V gene sequence: CDR1 SGHNT, CDR2 YYREEE (reference sequence). The CDR3 totals 15 residues. As DNA, the CDR3 is TGTGCCAGCAGCCTACCTGACAGGGGGTCAGATACGCAGTATTTT. Its protein is CASSLPDRGSDTQYF.

The chain is built from TRBV5-6 and TRBJ2-1, with a tentative D call TRBD2 (6 bases). The CDR3 has 15 residues. CDR1 and CDR2 (germline): SGHDT, YYEEEE. V was cut by 4 bases and J by 0 bases, with 11 bases left in between. The CDR3 DNA follows: TGTGCCAGCAGCCTCCGGACTATCTCCTACAATGAGCAGTTCTTC. The encoded protein is CASSLRTISYNEQFF.

This clonotype occurred a few times. The V gene is TRBV4-1, the J gene TRBJ2-1; 10 positions match TRBD1. The CDR3 runs 21 residues. V shed 2 bases and J 4 bases; nucleotides not matched to a gene: 20. Germline V CDR1 and CDR2: MGHRA, YSYEKL. CDR3 residues: CASSQKHLPGAGTGAYNEQFF. CDR3 in DNA: TGCGCCAGCAGCCAAAAACACTTACCTGGGGCCGGGACAGGGGCGTACAATGAGCAGTTCTTC.

The chain employs TRBV6-5 and TRBJ2-1, with D unresolved. The length of the CDR3 is 14 residues. Trimming took off 4 bases at V and 9 bases at J, with 16 bases between the two ends. The V gene's germline CDR1 is MNHEY and CDR2 SVGAGI. CDR3 nucleotides: TGTGCCAGCAGTTCCGATTCAGTAGGCTTTGAGCAGTTCTTC. The encoded protein is CASSSDSVGFEQFF.

This clonotype has a handful of counts. The CDR3: CASSPYEGSYNEQFF. The CDR3, as DNA: TGTGCCAGTAGCCCGTATGAAGGCTCCTACAATGAGCAGTTCTTC. The chain has TRBV19 and TRBJ2-1; D is unclear. The ends were cut back, 6 bases at V and 0 bases at J, with 12 bases in the middle. This CDR3 spans 15 amino acids. The germline gives CDR1 LNHDA, CDR2 SQIVND (reference sequence).

The rearrangement uses TRBV12-3 or TRBV12-4 and TRBJ1-3, with unresolved D. The CDR3 is made up of 14 amino acids. V was shortened by 2 bases and J by 1 base, with 6 bases between the two germline ends. CDR3 in amino acids: CASSLQPSGNTIYF. CDR3 DNA: TGTGCCAGCAGTTTACAGCCTTCTGGAAACACCATATATTTT.

This clonotype was seen a handful of times. The chain uses TRBV12-3 or TRBV12-4 and TRBJ1-2, with D unclear. Deletions cut 2 bases from V and 5 bases from J, with 18 bases between. CDR3 length: 16 residues. The CDR3 loop is CASSLWAEYESYGYTF. CDR3 DNA sequence: TGTGCCAGCAGTTTATGGGCAGAGTACGAATCTTATGGCTACACCTTC.

This clonotype was seen more than once but under ten times. The J gene is TRBJ1-1, the V gene TRBV7-2, with 9 bases matching TRBD1. Germline-derived CDR1 and CDR2 are SGHTA and FQGNSA. V lost 5 bases to trimming and J lost 0 bases; unmatched junction nucleotides: 4. The CDR3 covers 15 residues. The CDR3: CASSTQGALNTEAFF. In nucleotides, the CDR3 is TGTGCCAGCAGCACACAGGGGGCGTTGAACACTGAAGCTTTCTTT.

This chain connects TRBV15 to TRBJ2-7; 7 bases fit TRBD1. V was clipped by 2 bases and J by 3 bases; unmatched bases: 13. CDR1 is LNHNV and CDR2 is YYDKDF in the germline V gene (reference sequence). The CDR3 length is 17 residues. The CDR3 is CATSRSTGARLIYEQYF. CDR3 nucleotides: TGTGCCACCAGCAGATCCACAGGGGCCAGATTGATCTACGAGCAGTACTTC.